A single sample gave rise to the 29 T cell receptor beta chains below, sequenced in a study of cytomegalovirus exposure and HLA in healthy donors. PCR employed 60 Vbeta and 13 Jbeta primers. Data came from immunoSEQ multiplex PCR; TCRdb stores just in-frame clones and leaves some out. The data hold about 190,000 clones, with almost 75% observed a single time. The sequenced sample consisted of PBMCs. The receptors come from a woman aged 30 to 39 in good health and CMV-seropositive.

This clone has just a few counts. The chain uses TRBV9 and TRBJ1-1; 7 bases line up with TRBD1. The CDR3 length is 13 residues. In germline, CDR1 is SGDLS, CDR2 YYNGEE. V was clipped by 6 bases and J by 7 bases; unmatched bases: 9. The CDR3 reads CASTTLTGFEAFF. DNA for the CDR3: TGTGCCAGCACCACGTTGACAGGGTTTGAAGCTTTCTTT.

This clone has just one count. V gene TRBV18 combines with J gene TRBJ2-7; 10 bases match TRBD1. From germline, CDR1 is KGHSH and CDR2 LQKENI. With 4 bases clipped from V and 5 bases from J, the junction kept 8 bases outside the gene matches. The CDR3 runs to 15 residues. CDR3 residues: CASSQSGGQGHEQYF. DNA of the CDR3: TGTGCCAGCTCACAATCCGGGGGACAGGGGCACGAGCAGTACTTC.

The V call is TRBV27, the J call TRBJ2-5, with TRBD2 matching 8 bases. The assigned J gene may be wrong: the sequence end matches TRBJ2-7 better. This CDR3 contains 15 residues. The V gene's germline CDR1 is MNHEY and CDR2 SMNVEV (reference sequence). The CDR3 spells CASSFSSGRAYEQYF. The DNA of the CDR3 is TGTGCCAGCAGTTTCTCTAGCGGGCGGGCCTACGAGCAGTACTTC.

The J gene is TRBJ1-2, the V gene TRBV6-1; TRBD1 might be the D (6 bases). This CDR3 is 12 amino acids long. In germline, CDR1 is MNHNS, CDR2 SASEGT. The V and J ends lost 10 bases and 7 bases respectively, with 16 bases between them. CDR3 sequence (DNA): TGTGCCACGGTAACAGGGCCGGGTGGCTACACCTTC. Amino acids: CATVTGPGGYTF.

This chain links TRBV27 with TRBJ2-3; TRBD2 matches 8 bases. The ends lost 6 bases at V and 4 bases at J; junction bases unmatched: 12. The CDR3 contains 16 residues. Looked up from germline, CDR1 is MNHEY and CDR2 is SMNVEV (reference sequence). The CDR3 bases are TGTGCCAGCAGCATAGGGAGCGGGAGAACGCCAGATACGCAGTATTTT. The encoded protein is CASSIGSGRTPDTQYF.

The chain has TRBV19 and TRBJ2-1; D gene unclear. V was cut by 5 bases and J by 2 bases, with 16 bases left in between. This CDR3 spans 16 amino acids. The V gene's germline CDR1 is LNHDA and CDR2 SQIVND (reference sequence). The CDR3, as DNA: TGTGCCAGTAGTCCCCCGGTAATACTGGCCTACAATGAGCAGTTCTTC. This codes for CASSPPVILAYNEQFF.

This clone has more than one count but fewer than ten. The gene calls are TRBV27 and TRBJ1-2; D ambiguous. Germline V CDR1 and CDR2: MNHEY, SMNVEV (reference sequence). The CDR3 contains 12 residues. Trimming stripped 5 bases from V and 6 bases from J, with 10 bases between. Written as DNA, the CDR3 is TGTGCCAGCAGTGGAGGGATTAATGGCTACACCTTC. Protein sequence: CASSGGINGYTF.

This clone was detected only once. This rearrangement joins TRBV28 to TRBJ2-1; 10 bases align to TRBD2. J gave up 7 bases and V 3 bases, and 6 bases lay outside the gene matches. The CDR3 runs to 15 residues. Germline loops: CDR1 MDHEN, CDR2 SYDVKM. CDR3: CASSLLAGEVNEQFF. CDR3 nucleotide sequence: TGTGCCAGCAGTTTGCTAGCGGGAGAGGTTAATGAGCAGTTCTTC. The full variable domain, with the rest looked up from reference TRBV28 and TRBJ2-1, is DVKVTQSSRYLVKRTGEKVFLECVQDMDHENMFWYRQDPGLGLRLIYFSYDVKMKEKGDIPEGYSVSREKKERFSLILESASTNQTSMYLCASSLLAGEVNEQFFGPGTRLTVL.

This clone was recorded only once. The chain employs TRBV29-1 and TRBJ2-3; TRBD2 matches at 15 bases. This CDR3 contains 15 residues. Germline CDR1 is SQVTM and CDR2 is ANQGSEA. V lost 5 bases, J lost 4 bases, and 4 bases stayed unmatched. The CDR3 is CSVTRTSGRADTQYF. CDR3 DNA: TGCAGCGTTACTCGGACTAGCGGGAGGGCAGATACGCAGTATTTT.

This chain joins TRBV28 and TRBJ2-1, with D possibly being TRBD2 (7 bases). The CDR3 spans 14 residues. Germline V gives CDR1 MDHEN, CDR2 SYDVKM. Trimming pared 5 bases from V and 7 bases from J, leaving 15 bases between. The CDR3 sequence is CASSPRGAGNEQFF. CDR3 coding DNA: TGTGCCAGCAGTCCCCGGGGGGCCGGGAATGAGCAGTTCTTC.

The chain's CDR3 is CTSSQQNNQPQHF. CDR3 DNA sequence: TGCACCAGCAGCCAACAAAATAATCAGCCCCAGCATTTT. The chain has TRBV1 and TRBJ1-5; the table assigns TRBD1, which was not confirmed against the DNA. TRBV1 is annotated as a pseudogene. This CDR3 is 13 amino acids long.

The gene calls are TRBV29-1 and TRBJ2-7; TRBD1 agrees at 7 bases. This CDR3 has 15 residues. V was pared by 4 bases and J by 6 bases, with 15 bases of the junction left unmatched. Germline CDR1 is SQVTM and CDR2 is ANQGSEA. The DNA for the CDR3 is TGCAGCGTTGTTCAGCGACAGGGACCTTTTTCCGAGCAGTACTTC. It encodes CSVVQRQGPFSEQYF.

This clone was seen just once. The J gene is TRBJ2-7, the V gene TRBV19; 11 bases are a match to TRBD2. The CDR3 spans 18 residues. Germline CDR1 is LNHDA and CDR2 is SQIVND (reference sequence). V lost 1 base, J lost 0 bases, and 8 bases stayed unmatched. CDR3 sequence (DNA): TGTGCCAGTAGTATAGTTCGCCTAGCGGGAGGCCACTCCTACGAGCAGTACTTC. Translated: CASSIVRLAGGHSYEQYF. The whole variable domain, filled in from reference TRBV19 and TRBJ2-7, reads DGGITQSPKYLFRKEGQNVTLSCEQNLNHDAMYWYRQDPGQGLRLIYYSQIVNDFQKGDIAEGYSVSREKKESFPLTVTSAQKNPTAFYLCASSIVRLAGGHSYEQYFGPGTRLTVT.

This clone was recorded a few times. The rearrangement joins TRBV21-1 to TRBJ2-7; TRBD2 reflects the table's D call only, with no check against the DNA. TRBV21-1 is reported as a pseudogene. The CDR3 covers 19 residues. Here the CDR3 DNA reads TGTGCCAGCAGCAAGAGACTAGCGGGGTCTTGGTGTTCGGATTACGAGCAGTACTTC. As protein: CASSKRLAGSWCSDYEQYF.

The table lists this clone with a few counts. This chain joins TRBV28 and TRBJ2-3; 7 bases fit TRBD1. The CDR3 has 11 residues. The junction had 0 bases not matched to a gene; V was cut back by 2 bases and J by 10 bases. CDR1 MDHEN and CDR2 SYDVKM come from the germline V gene. DNA for the CDR3: TGTGCCAGCAGTTTAACAGGGGCGCAGTATTTT. Translation gives CASSLTGAQYF.

The J gene is TRBJ1-4, the V gene TRBV28, with D unclear. Germline V gene sequence: CDR1 MDHEN, CDR2 SYDVKM. V was trimmed by 3 bases and J by 7 bases, leaving 15 bases between them. The CDR3 is 15 amino acids. In DNA, the CDR3 is TGTGCCAGCAGTTTTTGGGCGAGAGGGAGTGAAAAACTGTTTTTT. It is translated as CASSFWARGSEKLFF.

This clone occurred a few times. This chain connects TRBV11-2 to TRBJ1-2, with D maybe TRBD1 (5 bases). V lost 2 bases and J 7 bases, leaving 17 bases between the germline ends. Germline CDR1 reads SGHAT; CDR2 reads FQNNGV. CDR3 length: 15 amino acids. The CDR3: CASSLRQGGAAGYTF. The CDR3 coding sequence is TGTGCCAGCAGCTTAAGGCAGGGAGGTGCGGCTGGCTACACCTTC.

This clone has a handful of counts. The chain's CDR3 is CASSYTAGNTGELFF. In DNA form, the CDR3 reads TGTGCCAGCAGTTACACAGCGGGGAACACCGGGGAGCTGTTTTTT. The V call is TRBV6-5, the J call TRBJ2-2, with a weak D call TRBD2 (6 bases). The CDR3 is 15 residues long. Trimming stripped 2 bases from V and 1 base from J, with 8 bases between. Germline V gene lookup returns CDR1 MNHEY and CDR2 SVGAGI.

This chain links TRBV27 with TRBJ2-7; the D gene is possibly TRBD2 (5 bases). Between the trimmed V and J ends, which lost 2 bases and 5 bases, there was a span of 13 bases. CDR1 is MNHEY and CDR2 is SMNVEV in the germline V gene (reference sequence). This CDR3 has 14 amino acids. In DNA form, the CDR3 reads TGTGCCAGCAGTTTAGGAGGCAGACCTCACGAGCAGTACTTC. This sequence encodes CASSLGGRPHEQYF.

This clone was found a few times. The rearrangement links TRBV10-3 to TRBJ2-1, with 9 bases matching TRBD2. Trimming took 5 bases from V and 8 from J; bases not matched to a gene: 7. Germline CDR1 reads ENHRY; CDR2 reads SYGVKD. The CDR3 runs 14 residues. The CDR3 sequence: CAISSGGIGYEQFF. CDR3 in DNA: TGTGCCATCAGTAGCGGGGGGATTGGGTATGAGCAGTTCTTC.

The rearrangement links TRBV6-5 to TRBJ2-7; D gene uncertain. The ends were cut back, 4 bases at V and 2 bases at J, with 9 bases in the middle. The length of the CDR3 is 13 residues. Germline loops: CDR1 MNHEY, CDR2 SVGAGI. CDR3 protein: CASSFGSTYEQYF. DNA for the CDR3: TGTGCCAGCAGTTTCGGTTCGACCTACGAGCAGTACTTC.

The rearrangement uses TRBV28 and TRBJ2-7, with TRBD1 matching 11 bases. Unmatched junction bases numbered 8, after V lost 6 bases and J lost 4 bases. This CDR3 is 15 amino acids long. Germline CDR1 reads MDHEN; CDR2 reads SYDVKM. CDR3 coding DNA: TGTGCCAGCAGCTCCGCCGGGACAGGGGGTTACGAGCAGTACTTC. This translates into CASSSAGTGGYEQYF.

CDR3 region: CSARTVHEQYF. The CDR3 DNA sequence: TGCAGTGCGAGGACAGTTCACGAGCAGTACTTC. The chain is built from TRBV20-1 and TRBJ2-7, with a possible D match to TRBD1 (6 bases). CDR1 is DFQATT, CDR2 SNEGSKA, per germline (reference sequence). This CDR3 is built from 11 residues. V was pared by 6 bases and J by 5 bases, with 11 bases between.

The V call is TRBV14, the J call TRBJ2-2; a weak D match, TRBD2 (5 bases). Germline V CDR1 and CDR2: SGHDN, FVKESK. V lost 1 base, J lost 7 bases, and 13 bases lay in between. This CDR3 spans 15 amino acids. The CDR3 DNA sequence: TGTGCCAGCAGCCAAGGGCGCGGGCCTTTCGGGGAGCTGTTTTTT. This gives the protein CASSQGRGPFGELFF. Looking up the rest from reference TRBV14 and TRBJ2-2 gives the full variable domain: EAGVTQFPSHSVIEKGQTVTLRCDPISGHDNLYWYRRVMGKEIKFLLHFVKESKQDESGMPNNRFLAERTGGTYSTLKVQPAELEDSGVYFCASSQGRGPFGELFFGEGSRLTVL.

The chain joins TRBV29-1 to TRBJ2-1, with 8 bases identical to TRBD2. The CDR3 runs 14 residues. The V segment lost 8 bases and the J segment 6 bases; nucleotides outside the gene matches: 12. CDR1 SQVTM and CDR2 ANQGSEA come from the germline V gene. CDR3 sequence (DNA): TGCAGCACGACACCGAGCGGGAGACGCAATGAGCAGTTCTTC. Translated: CSTTPSGRRNEQFF.

The CDR3 region is CASSLGQGISYEQYF. CDR3 DNA sequence: TGTGCCAGCAGCTTGGGTCAGGGAATCTCCTACGAGCAGTACTTC. The gene calls are TRBV5-5 and TRBJ2-7, with D perhaps TRBD1 (5 bases). CDR1 SGHKS and CDR2 YYEKEE come from the germline V gene (reference sequence). Between the trimmed V and J ends, which lost 0 bases and 0 bases, there was a span of 10 bases. This CDR3 is 15 amino acids long.

The chain carries TRBV6-1 and TRBJ2-1, with D maybe TRBD2 (6 bases). Germline loops: CDR1 MNHNS, CDR2 SASEGT. This CDR3 has 15 amino acids. V gave up 2 bases and J gave up 0 bases, with 8 bases separating them. The CDR3 here is CASSELGSSYNEQFF. The DNA for the CDR3 is TGTGCCAGCAGTGAACTCGGGAGCTCCTACAATGAGCAGTTCTTC.

The CDR3 protein is CASSLRQGRHEQFF. The CDR3 DNA is TGTGCCAGCAGCCTTCGACAGGGACGTCATGAGCAGTTCTTC. The chain links TRBV28 to TRBJ2-1; 7 nucleotides line up with TRBD1. This CDR3 contains 14 residues. The trim removed 6 bases at V and 8 bases at J, leaving 10 bases unmatched. Per the germline V gene, CDR1 is MDHEN and CDR2 is SYDVKM.

V usage is TRBV28 and J usage is TRBJ2-5, with 9 bases that match TRBD1. CDR3 length: 20 residues. The V and J ends lost 4 bases and 5 bases, in that order; junction bases with no gene match: 23. Looked up from germline, CDR1 is MDHEN and CDR2 is SYDVKM. CDR3 sequence reads: CASSSVFFRDREGWAETQYF. The CDR3 DNA sequence: TGTGCCAGCAGTTCCGTGTTCTTCCGGGACAGGGAGGGCTGGGCTGAGACCCAGTACTTC.